This entry lists 14 T cell receptor beta chains sequenced from one sample in a study of blood T cell repertoires in COVID-19. TCRdb's table, derived via immunoSEQ multiplex PCR, lists solely in-frame clones and lacks some. The sample lists roughly 100,000 clones, about 80% occurring once. Input material: peripheral blood. Every receptor here comes from a human donor in a cohort sampled during active COVID-19.

This clone was observed a single time. Other DNA sequences within the sample encode an identical CDR3. This chain links TRBV5-6 with TRBJ2-5; 11 nucleotides agree with TRBD2. Per the germline V gene, CDR1 is SGHDT and CDR2 is YYEEEE. The CDR3 covers 15 residues. J was trimmed by 5 bases and V by 1 base; bases with no gene match: 4. DNA of the CDR3: TGTGCCAGCAGCTTGCTAGCGGGGGGCCGGGAGACCCAGTACTTC. Translation: CASSLLAGGRETQYF. Variable domain in full (rest from reference TRBV5-6 and TRBJ2-5): DAGVTQSPTHLIKTRGQQVTLRCSPKSGHDTVSWYQQALGQGPQFIFQYYEEEERQRGNFPDRFSGHQFPNYSSELNVNALLLGDSALYLCASSLLAGGRETQYFGPGTRLLVL.

The rearrangement links TRBV7-9 to TRBJ2-1; TRBD1 might be the D (6 bases). Germline CDR1 is SEHNR and CDR2 is FQNEAQ (reference sequence). Between the trimmed V and J ends, which lost 5 bases and 7 bases, there was a span of 18 bases. The CDR3 is made up of 15 amino acids. CDR3 residues: CASSPPRTASNEQFF. CDR3 sequence (DNA): TGTGCCAGCAGCCCCCCCCGGACAGCCTCTAATGAGCAGTTCTTC.

The CDR3 loop is CASSRQSGGAYEQYF. In DNA form, the CDR3 reads TGTGCCAGCAGTCGACAGTCCGGTGGGGCCTACGAGCAGTACTTC. The chain couples TRBV6-5 to TRBJ2-7; D perhaps matches TRBD1 (5 bases). The V gene lost 5 bases and the J gene lost 2 bases, with 16 bases spanning the gap. From germline, CDR1 is MNHEY and CDR2 SVGAGI. The CDR3 extends over 15 amino acids.

V and J are TRBV4-3 and TRBJ2-1; 15 bases map to TRBD2. The CDR3 runs to 20 residues. Unmatched junction bases numbered 15, after V lost 3 bases and J lost 6 bases. Germline CDR1 and CDR2: LGHNA and YSLEER. The CDR3 nucleotides read TGCGCCAGCAGCCACGCTAGAGGACTAGCGGGGGGGCCGTTTGGCAATGAGCAGTTCTTC. Translating it yields CASSHARGLAGGPFGNEQFF.

V usage is TRBV6-1 and J usage is TRBJ1-1; a possible D gene is TRBD1 (5 bases). The germline V gene has CDR1 MNHNS and CDR2 SASEGT. Trimming stripped 3 bases from V and 5 bases from J, with 16 bases between. CDR3 size: 15 residues. CDR3 sequence (DNA): TGTGCCAGCAGTGATCTCGGTGCGGGGGTGACTGAAGCTTTCTTT. Amino acids: CASSDLGAGVTEAFF.

This clone appeared once. The chain joins TRBV4-2 to TRBJ2-1; unclear D gene. Germline V lookup: CDR1 LGHNA, CDR2 YNFKEQ. The CDR3 is made up of 15 amino acids. The V gene lost 0 bases and the J gene lost 4 bases, with 10 bases spanning the gap. This CDR3 is CASSQDTPRYNEQFF. The CDR3 bases are TGTGCCAGCAGCCAAGATACTCCCAGGTACAATGAGCAGTTCTTC.

The chain is built from TRBV18 and TRBJ2-3; 7 nucleotides align to TRBD2. Germline V gives CDR1 KGHSH, CDR2 LQKENI. The CDR3 loop spans 15 amino acids. Trimming took 1 base from V and 3 from J; bases not matched to a gene: 4. The CDR3 sequence is CASSPQAGLTDTQYF. The CDR3 DNA follows: TGTGCCAGCTCACCACAAGCGGGGTTAACAGATACGCAGTATTTT.

This sequence joins TRBV19 and TRBJ2-1, with D maybe TRBD1 (6 bases). This CDR3 comprises 14 residues. V lost 5 bases and J 4 bases, leaving 12 bases between the germline ends. Germline values: CDR1 LNHDA, CDR2 SQIVND (reference sequence). The CDR3 region has the DNA TGTGCCAGTAGTGGTGGACAGCGATACAATGAGCAGTTCTTC. Translation: CASSGGQRYNEQFF.

The genes are TRBV18 and TRBJ1-2; TRBD1 is a possible D gene (6 bases). The CDR3 covers 14 residues. Trimming removed 4 bases at V and 4 bases at J, with 13 bases between. Germline V gives CDR1 KGHSH, CDR2 LQKENI. CDR3 in DNA: TGTGCCAGCTCACAAGGACAGTCCTTCTATGGCTACACCTTC. This translates into CASSQGQSFYGYTF.

The chain combines TRBV4-2 with TRBJ2-7; 8 positions agree with TRBD1. CDR3 length: 18 amino acids. CDR1 is LGHNA and CDR2 is YNFKEQ in the germline V gene. The V segment lost 0 bases and the J segment 0 bases; nucleotides outside the gene matches: 10. This CDR3 reads CASSQEGLYGTGSYEQYF. CDR3 DNA: TGTGCCAGCAGCCAAGAAGGGTTATATGGGACAGGCTCCTACGAGCAGTACTTC.

The rearrangement links TRBV5-4 to TRBJ2-7; TRBD2 matches 11 bases. Trimming cost V 4 bases and J 3 bases; bases outside gene matches: 12. Germline CDR1 SGHNT, CDR2 YYREEE (reference sequence). The CDR3 loop spans 17 amino acids. The CDR3 DNA is TGTGCCAGCAGCGGACCACTAGCGGGGGCACAGGGCTACGAGCAGTACTTC. It is translated as CASSGPLAGAQGYEQYF.

The V and J genes are TRBV6-2 or TRBV6-3 and TRBJ2-3; D remains ambiguous. V was clipped by 4 bases and J by 0 bases, with 14 bases between them. The germline CDR1 and CDR2 sequences are MNHEY and SVGEGT. This CDR3 contains 16 residues. CDR3 sequence: CASSWAGRPSTDTQYF. In nucleotides, the CDR3 is TGTGCCAGCAGTTGGGCTGGTAGGCCCAGCACAGATACGCAGTATTTT.

The genes are TRBV7-2 and TRBJ2-7; 8 bases are a match to TRBD1. Germline CDR1 SGHTA, CDR2 FQGNSA. The CDR3 has 15 residues. V was clipped by 5 bases and J by 6 bases; unmatched bases: 12. CDR3 DNA: TGTGCCAGCAGCCCAGGGGGCGCCCCAGGTGGCGAGCAGTACTTC. Translation: CASSPGGAPGGEQYF.

The chain links TRBV10-3 to TRBJ1-2, with D uncertain. The length of the CDR3 is 13 residues. Germline V gene sequence: CDR1 ENHRY, CDR2 SYGVKD. Trimming took 4 bases from V and 8 from J, leaving 14 bases between them. The CDR3 loop reads CAISASGSWGYTF. In nucleotides, the CDR3 is TGTGCCATCAGTGCCTCGGGGAGTTGGGGCTACACCTTC.